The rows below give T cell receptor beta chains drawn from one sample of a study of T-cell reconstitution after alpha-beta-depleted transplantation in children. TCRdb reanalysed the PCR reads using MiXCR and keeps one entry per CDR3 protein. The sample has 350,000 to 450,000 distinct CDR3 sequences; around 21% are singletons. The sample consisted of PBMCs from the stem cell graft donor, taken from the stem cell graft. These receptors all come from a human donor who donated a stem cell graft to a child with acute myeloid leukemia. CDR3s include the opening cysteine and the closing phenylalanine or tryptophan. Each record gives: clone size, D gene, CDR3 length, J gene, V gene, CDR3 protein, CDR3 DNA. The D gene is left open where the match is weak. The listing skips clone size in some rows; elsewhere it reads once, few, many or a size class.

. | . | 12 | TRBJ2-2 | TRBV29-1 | CSVIENTGELFF | TGCAGCGTTATCGAGAACACCGGGGAGCTGTTTTTT
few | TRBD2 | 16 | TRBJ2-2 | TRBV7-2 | CASSTSSGANTGELFF | TGTGCCAGCAGCACCTCTAGCGGGGCAAACACCGGGGAGCTGTTTTTT
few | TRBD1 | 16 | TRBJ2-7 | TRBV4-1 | CASSQDGTGGSYEQYF | TGCGCCAGCAGCCAAGATGGAACAGGGGGCTCCTACGAGCAGTACTTC
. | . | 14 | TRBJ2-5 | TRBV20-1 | CSAQPPSGQETQYF | TGCAGTGCCCAACCCCCAAGCGGTCAAGAGACCCAGTACTTC
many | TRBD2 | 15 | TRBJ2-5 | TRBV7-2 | CASSLVASGGETQYF | TGTGCCAGCAGCTTAGTCGCTAGCGGGGGGGAGACCCAGTACTTC
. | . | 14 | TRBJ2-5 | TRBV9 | CASSVDAGEETQYF | TGTGCCAGCAGCGTAGATGCGGGTGAAGAGACCCAGTACTTC
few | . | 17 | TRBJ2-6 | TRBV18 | CASSPRTAASGANVLTF | TGTGCCAGCTCACCAAGGACAGCAGCCTCTGGGGCCAACGTCCTGACTTTC
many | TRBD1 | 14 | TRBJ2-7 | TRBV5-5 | CASSKSTGGYEQYF | TGTGCCAGCAGCAAATCGACAGGGGGCTACGAGCAGTACTTC
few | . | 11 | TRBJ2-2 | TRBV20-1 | CSASQPGELFF | TGCAGTGCTAGTCAACCCGGGGAGCTGTTTTTT
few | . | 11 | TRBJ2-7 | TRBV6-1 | CASSLQGPTYF | TGTGCCAGCAGTTTACAGGGCCCTACGTACTTC
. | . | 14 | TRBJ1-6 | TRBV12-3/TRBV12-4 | CASSFLTANSPLHF | TGTGCCAGCAGTTTTCTTACAGCCAATTCACCCCTCCACTTT
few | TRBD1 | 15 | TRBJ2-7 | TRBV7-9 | CASSTTDREAYEQYF | TGTGCCAGCAGCACGACGGACAGGGAGGCCTACGAGCAGTACTTC
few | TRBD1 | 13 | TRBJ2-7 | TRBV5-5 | CARYRDRPYEQYF | TGTGCCAGGTACCGGGACAGACCTTACGAGCAGTACTTC
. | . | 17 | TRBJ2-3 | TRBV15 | CATSRELEELRTDTQYF | TGTGCCACCAGCAGAGAGCTGGAGGAGCTCCGCACAGATACGCAGTATTTT
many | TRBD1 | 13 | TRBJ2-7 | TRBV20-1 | CSARGQGAGEQYF | TGCAGTGCTAGAGGACAGGGGGCTGGCGAGCAGTACTTC
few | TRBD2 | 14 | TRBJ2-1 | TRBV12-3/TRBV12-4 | CASSFGLAGNEQFF | TGTGCCAGCAGTTTCGGCCTAGCGGGGAATGAGCAGTTCTTC
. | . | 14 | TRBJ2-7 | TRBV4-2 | CASSQLGTGWEQYF | TGTGCCAGCAGCCAACTCGGGACCGGTTGGGAGCAGTACTTC